This T cell receptor beta chain originates from a study of blood T cell repertoires in COVID-19. As for the study in general: Acute and convalescent COVID-19 samples came from the United States, Italy and Spain. From T cells, B-cell-depleted T cells, or PBMCs came the material, which was cDNA or gDNA.

Germline lookup yields CDR1 SGDLS and CDR2 YYNGEE. V was clipped by 4 bases and J by 5 bases; unmatched bases: 9. The CDR3 covers 16 residues. In the original processing: Amplification of reference gene primers provided the estimated nucleated cell counts. Generated by immunoSEQ multiplex PCR, the TCRdb table keeps only in-frame clones and is missing some. Clone size and the V and J calls come from that table; the DNA yielded D and trimming. The sample includes roughly 50,000 clones, about 76% of them seen just once. The clonotype comes from a human donor with active or convalescent COVID-19. The donor label of this sample is uncertain. Sequenced sample: peripheral blood. The chain employs TRBV9 and TRBJ2-2; 9 bases align to TRBD1. The CDR3 region is CASSSGQGFSTGELFF. The CDR3 bases are TGTGCCAGCAGCTCGGGACAGGGCTTTTCGACCGGGGAGCTGTTTTTT.